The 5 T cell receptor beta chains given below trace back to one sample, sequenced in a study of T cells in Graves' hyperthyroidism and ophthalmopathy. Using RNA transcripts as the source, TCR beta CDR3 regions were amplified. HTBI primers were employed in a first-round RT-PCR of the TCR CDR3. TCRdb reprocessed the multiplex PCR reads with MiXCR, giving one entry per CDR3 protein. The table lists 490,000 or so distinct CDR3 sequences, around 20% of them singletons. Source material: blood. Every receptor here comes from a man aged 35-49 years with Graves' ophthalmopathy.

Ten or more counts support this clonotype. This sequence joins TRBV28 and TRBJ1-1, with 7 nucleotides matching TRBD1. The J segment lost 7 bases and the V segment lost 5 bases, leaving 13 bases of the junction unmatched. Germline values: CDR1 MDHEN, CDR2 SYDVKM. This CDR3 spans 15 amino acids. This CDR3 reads CASSPGAQGGIEAFF. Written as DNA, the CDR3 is TGTGCCAGCAGTCCTGGGGCTCAGGGGGGAATTGAAGCTTTCTTT.

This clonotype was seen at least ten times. Here the CDR3 reads CASSPRGEGAFF. In nucleotides, the CDR3 is TGTGCCAGCTCACCGCGAGGGGAGGGAGCTTTCTTT. The rearrangement links TRBV18 to TRBJ1-1, with D possibly being TRBD1 (5 bases). The CDR3 runs to 12 residues. V was shortened by 3 bases and J by 10 bases, with 12 bases between the two germline ends. Germline assignment: CDR1 KGHSH and CDR2 LQKENI.

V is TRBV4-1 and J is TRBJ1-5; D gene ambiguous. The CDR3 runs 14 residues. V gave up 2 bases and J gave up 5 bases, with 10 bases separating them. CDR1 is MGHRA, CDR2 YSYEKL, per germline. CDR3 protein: CASSQPGSYQPQHF. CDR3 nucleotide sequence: TGCGCCAGCAGCCAACCAGGATCCTATCAGCCCCAGCATTTT.

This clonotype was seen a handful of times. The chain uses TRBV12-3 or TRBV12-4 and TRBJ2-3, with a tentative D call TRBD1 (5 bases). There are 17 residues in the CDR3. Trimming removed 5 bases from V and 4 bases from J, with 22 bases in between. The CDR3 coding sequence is TGTGCCAGCAGTCCCAAGGACATTTTTAGTCTAGCAGATACGCAGTATTTT. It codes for CASSPKDIFSLADTQYF.

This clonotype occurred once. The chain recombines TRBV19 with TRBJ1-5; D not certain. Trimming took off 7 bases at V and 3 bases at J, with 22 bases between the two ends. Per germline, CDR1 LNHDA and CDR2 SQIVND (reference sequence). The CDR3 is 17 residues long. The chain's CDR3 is CASTSQGRPQLNQPQHF. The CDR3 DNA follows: TGTGCCAGTACCTCCCAAGGACGACCGCAGCTCAATCAGCCCCAGCATTTT.